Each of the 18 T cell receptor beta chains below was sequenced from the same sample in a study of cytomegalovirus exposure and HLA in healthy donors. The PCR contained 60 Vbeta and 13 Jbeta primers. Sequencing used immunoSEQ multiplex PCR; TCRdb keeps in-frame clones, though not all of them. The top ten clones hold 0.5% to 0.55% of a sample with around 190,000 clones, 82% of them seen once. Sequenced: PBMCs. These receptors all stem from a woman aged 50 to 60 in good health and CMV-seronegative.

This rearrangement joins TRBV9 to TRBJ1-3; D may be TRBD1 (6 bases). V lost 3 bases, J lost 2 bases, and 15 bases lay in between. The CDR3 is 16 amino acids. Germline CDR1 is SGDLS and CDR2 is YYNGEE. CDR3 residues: CASSGPLGATGNTIYF. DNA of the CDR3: TGTGCCAGCAGCGGACCCTTGGGGGCAACTGGAAACACCATATATTTT.

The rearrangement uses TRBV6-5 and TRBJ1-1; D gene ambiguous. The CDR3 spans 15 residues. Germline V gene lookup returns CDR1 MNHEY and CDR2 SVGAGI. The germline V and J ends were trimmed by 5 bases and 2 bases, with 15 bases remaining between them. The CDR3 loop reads CASSLWTNGNTEAFF. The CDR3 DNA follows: TGTGCCAGCAGTCTATGGACTAATGGAAACACTGAAGCTTTCTTT.

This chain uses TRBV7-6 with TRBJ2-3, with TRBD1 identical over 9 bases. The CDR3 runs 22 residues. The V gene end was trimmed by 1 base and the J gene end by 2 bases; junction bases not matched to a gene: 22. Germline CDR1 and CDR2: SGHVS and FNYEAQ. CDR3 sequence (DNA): TGTGCCAGCAGCTTAGAGTTGTGGGGCCTACGAGACAGGGGGGAAAACACAGATACGCAGTATTTT. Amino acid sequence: CASSLELWGLRDRGENTDTQYF. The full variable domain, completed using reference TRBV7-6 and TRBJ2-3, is GAGVSQSPRYKVTKRGQDVALRCDPISGHVSLYWYRQALGQGPEFLTYFNYEAQQDKSGLPNDRFSAERPEGSISTLTIQRTEQRDSAMYRCASSLELWGLRDRGENTDTQYFGPGTRLTVL.

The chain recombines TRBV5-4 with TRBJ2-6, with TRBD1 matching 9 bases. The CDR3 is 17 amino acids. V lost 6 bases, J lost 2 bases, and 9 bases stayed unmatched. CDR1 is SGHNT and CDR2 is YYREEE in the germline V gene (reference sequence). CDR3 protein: CASTGTGIRTGANVLTF. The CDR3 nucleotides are TGTGCCAGCACCGGGACAGGGATCAGGACTGGGGCCAACGTCCTGACTTTC.

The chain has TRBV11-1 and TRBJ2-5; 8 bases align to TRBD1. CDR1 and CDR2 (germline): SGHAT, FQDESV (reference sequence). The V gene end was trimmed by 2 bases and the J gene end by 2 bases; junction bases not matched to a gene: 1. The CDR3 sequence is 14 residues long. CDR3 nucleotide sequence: TGTGCCAGCAGCTTACGGACAGGGCAAGAGACCCAGTACTTC. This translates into CASSLRTGQETQYF.

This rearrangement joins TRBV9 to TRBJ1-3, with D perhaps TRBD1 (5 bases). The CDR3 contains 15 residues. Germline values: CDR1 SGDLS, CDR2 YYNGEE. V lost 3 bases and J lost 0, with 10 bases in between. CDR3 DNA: TGTGCCAGCAGCGCAATGGACATCTCTGGAAACACCATATATTTT. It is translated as CASSAMDISGNTIYF.

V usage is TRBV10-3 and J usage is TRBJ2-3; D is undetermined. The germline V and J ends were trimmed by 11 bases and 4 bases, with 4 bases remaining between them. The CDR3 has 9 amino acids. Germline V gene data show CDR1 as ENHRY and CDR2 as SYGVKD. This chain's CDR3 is CAGADTQYF. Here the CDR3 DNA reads TGTGCCGGAGCAGATACGCAGTATTTT.

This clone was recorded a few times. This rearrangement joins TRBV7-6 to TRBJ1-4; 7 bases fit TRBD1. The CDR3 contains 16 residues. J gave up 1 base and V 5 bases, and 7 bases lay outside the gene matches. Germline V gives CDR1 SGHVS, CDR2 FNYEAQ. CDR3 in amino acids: CASSPDRWGTNEKLFF. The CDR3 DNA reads TGTGCCAGCAGCCCGGACAGGTGGGGAACTAATGAAAAACTGTTTTTT.

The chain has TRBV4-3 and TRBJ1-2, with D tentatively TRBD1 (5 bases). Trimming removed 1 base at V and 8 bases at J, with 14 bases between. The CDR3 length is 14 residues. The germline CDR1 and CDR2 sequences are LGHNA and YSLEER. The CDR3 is CASSQALRGGGYTF. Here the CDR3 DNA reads TGCGCCAGCAGCCAAGCCCTTCGCGGGGGAGGCTACACCTTC.

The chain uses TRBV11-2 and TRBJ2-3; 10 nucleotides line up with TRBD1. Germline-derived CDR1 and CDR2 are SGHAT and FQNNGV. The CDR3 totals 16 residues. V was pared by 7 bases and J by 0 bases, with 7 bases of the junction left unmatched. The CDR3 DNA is TGTGCCAGCACCACCGACAGGGGGCTTAGCACAGATACGCAGTATTTT. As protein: CASTTDRGLSTDTQYF.

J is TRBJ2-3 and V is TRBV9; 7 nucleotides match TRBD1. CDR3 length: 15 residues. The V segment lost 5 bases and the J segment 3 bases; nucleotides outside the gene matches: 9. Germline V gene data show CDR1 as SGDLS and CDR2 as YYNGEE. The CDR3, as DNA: TGTGCCAGCAGGAGGGGGCCTACTAAAACAGATACGCAGTATTTT. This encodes CASRRGPTKTDTQYF.

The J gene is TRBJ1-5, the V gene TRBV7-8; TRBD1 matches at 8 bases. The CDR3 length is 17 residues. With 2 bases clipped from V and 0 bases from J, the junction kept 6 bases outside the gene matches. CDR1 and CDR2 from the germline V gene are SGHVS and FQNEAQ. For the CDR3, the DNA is TGTGCCAGCAGCTTAAATGGACAGGGCTATAGCAATCAGCCCCAGCATTTT. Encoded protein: CASSLNGQGYSNQPQHF.

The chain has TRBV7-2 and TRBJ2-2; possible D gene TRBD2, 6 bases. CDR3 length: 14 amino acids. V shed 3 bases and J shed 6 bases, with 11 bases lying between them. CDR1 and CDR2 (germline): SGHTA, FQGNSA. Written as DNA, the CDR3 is TGTGCCAGCAGCTTTCGAAGCGGGTCCGGGGAGCTGTTTTTT. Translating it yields CASSFRSGSGELFF. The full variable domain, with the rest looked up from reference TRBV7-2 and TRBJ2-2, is GAGVSQSPSNKVTEKGKDVELRCDPISGHTALYWYRQSLGQGLEFLIYFQGNSAPDKSGLPSDRFSAERTGGSVSTLTIQRTQQEDSAVYLCASSFRSGSGELFFGEGSRLTVL.

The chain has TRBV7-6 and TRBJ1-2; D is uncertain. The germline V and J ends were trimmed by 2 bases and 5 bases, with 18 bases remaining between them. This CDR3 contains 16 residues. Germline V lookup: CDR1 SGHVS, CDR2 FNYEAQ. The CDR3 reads CASSLNQHSGIYGYTF. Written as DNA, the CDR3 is TGTGCCAGCAGCTTAAATCAACACAGCGGGATTTATGGCTACACCTTC.

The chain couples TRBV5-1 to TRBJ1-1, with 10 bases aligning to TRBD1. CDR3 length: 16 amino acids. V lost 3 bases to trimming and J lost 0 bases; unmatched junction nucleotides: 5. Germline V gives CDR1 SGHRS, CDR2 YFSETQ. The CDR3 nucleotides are TGCGCCAGCAGCTCGGGGACAGGGGCCATGAACACTGAAGCTTTCTTT. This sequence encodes CASSSGTGAMNTEAFF.

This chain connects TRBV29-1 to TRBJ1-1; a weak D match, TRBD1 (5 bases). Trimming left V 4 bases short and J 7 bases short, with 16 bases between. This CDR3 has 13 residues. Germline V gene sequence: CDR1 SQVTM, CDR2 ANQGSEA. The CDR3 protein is CSVGIDSTREAFF. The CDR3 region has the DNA TGCAGCGTTGGGATTGACAGTACACGTGAAGCTTTCTTT.

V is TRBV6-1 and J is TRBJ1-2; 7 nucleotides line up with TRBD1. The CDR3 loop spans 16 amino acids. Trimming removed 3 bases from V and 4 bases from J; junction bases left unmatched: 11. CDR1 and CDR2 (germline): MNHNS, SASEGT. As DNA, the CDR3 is TGTGCCAGCAGTGACTTAAAACAGGGGAACGGCTATGGCTACACCTTC. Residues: CASSDLKQGNGYGYTF.

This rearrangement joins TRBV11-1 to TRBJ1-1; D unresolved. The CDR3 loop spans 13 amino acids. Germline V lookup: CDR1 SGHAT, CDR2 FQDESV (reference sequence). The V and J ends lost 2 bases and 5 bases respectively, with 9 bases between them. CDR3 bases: TGTGCCAGCAGCTTATGGGGAGGGACTGAAGCTTTCTTT. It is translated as CASSLWGGTEAFF.